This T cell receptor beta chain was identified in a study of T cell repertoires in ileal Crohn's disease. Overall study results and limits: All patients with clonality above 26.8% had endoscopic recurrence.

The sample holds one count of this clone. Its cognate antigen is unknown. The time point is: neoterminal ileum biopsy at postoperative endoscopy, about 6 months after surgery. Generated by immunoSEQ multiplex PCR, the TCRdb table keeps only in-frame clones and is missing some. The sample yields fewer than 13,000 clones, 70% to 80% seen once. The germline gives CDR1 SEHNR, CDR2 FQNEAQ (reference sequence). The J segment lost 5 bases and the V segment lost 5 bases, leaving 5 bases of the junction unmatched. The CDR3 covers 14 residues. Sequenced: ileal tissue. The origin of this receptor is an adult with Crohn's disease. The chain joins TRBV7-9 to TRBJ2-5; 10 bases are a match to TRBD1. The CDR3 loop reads CASSVGQGGETQYF. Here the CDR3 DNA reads TGTGCCAGCAGCGTCGGACAGGGGGGGGAGACCCAGTACTTC.